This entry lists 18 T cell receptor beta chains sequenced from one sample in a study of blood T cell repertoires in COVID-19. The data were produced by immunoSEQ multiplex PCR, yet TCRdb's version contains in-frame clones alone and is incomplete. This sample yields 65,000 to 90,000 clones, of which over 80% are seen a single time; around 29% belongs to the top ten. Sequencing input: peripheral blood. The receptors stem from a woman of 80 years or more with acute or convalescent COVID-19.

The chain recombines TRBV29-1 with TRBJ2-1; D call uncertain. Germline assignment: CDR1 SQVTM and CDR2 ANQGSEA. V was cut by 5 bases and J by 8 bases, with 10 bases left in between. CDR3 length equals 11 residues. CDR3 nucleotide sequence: TGCAGCGTTACGGGTCGGGATGAGCAGTTCTTC. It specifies CSVTGRDEQFF.

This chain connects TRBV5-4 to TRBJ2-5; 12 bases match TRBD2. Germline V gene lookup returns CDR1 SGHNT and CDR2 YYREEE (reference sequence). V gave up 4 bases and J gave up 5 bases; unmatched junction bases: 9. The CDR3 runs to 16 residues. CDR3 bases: TGTGCCAGCAGCCTGACTAGCGGGAGTGCCGGGGAGACCCAGTACTTC. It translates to CASSLTSGSAGETQYF.

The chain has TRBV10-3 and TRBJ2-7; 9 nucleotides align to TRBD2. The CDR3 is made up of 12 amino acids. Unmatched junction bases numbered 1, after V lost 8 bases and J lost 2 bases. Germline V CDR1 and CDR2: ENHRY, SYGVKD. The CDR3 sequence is CAIGTSPYEQYF. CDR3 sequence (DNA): TGTGCCATCGGGACTAGCCCCTACGAGCAGTACTTC.

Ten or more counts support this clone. This CDR3 reads CASSQLDRVYSGANVLTF. CDR3 DNA: TGCGCCAGCAGCCAACTTGACAGGGTATACTCTGGGGCCAACGTCCTGACTTTC. The rearrangement joins TRBV4-1 to TRBJ2-6; 7 nucleotides line up with TRBD1. The CDR3 runs 18 residues. Trimming took 2 bases from V and 0 from J; bases not matched to a gene: 7. CDR1 and CDR2 (germline): MGHRA, YSYEKL.

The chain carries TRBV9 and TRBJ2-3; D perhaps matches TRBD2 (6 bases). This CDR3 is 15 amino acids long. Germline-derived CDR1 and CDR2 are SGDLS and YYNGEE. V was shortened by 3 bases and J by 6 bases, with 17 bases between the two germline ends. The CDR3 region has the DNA TGTGCCAGCAGCGCAGGAGGGCCGGCCCTGGATACGCAGTATTTT. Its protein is CASSAGGPALDTQYF.

CDR3 sequence: CSASRGLEKLFF. The CDR3 DNA reads TGCAGCGCTTCAAGGGGGCTGGAAAAACTGTTTTTT. This sequence joins TRBV29-1 and TRBJ1-4; 7 nucleotides match TRBD1. The CDR3 spans 12 residues. Germline V gene lookup returns CDR1 SQVTM and CDR2 ANQGSEA. The V gene end was trimmed by 7 bases and the J gene end by 8 bases; junction bases not matched to a gene: 7.

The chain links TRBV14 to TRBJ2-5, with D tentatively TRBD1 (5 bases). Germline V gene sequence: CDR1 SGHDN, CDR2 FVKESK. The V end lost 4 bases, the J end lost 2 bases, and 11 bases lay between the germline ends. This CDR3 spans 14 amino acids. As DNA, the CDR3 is TGTGCCAGCAGCCCTTTCGACAGACAAGAGACCCAGTACTTC. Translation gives CASSPFDRQETQYF.

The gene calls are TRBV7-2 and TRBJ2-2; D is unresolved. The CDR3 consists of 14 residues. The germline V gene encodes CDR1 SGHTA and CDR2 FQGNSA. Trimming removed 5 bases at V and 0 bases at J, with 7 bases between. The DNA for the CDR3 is TGTGCCAGCAGCAACCGGGCGAACACCGGGGAGCTGTTTTTT. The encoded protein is CASSNRANTGELFF.

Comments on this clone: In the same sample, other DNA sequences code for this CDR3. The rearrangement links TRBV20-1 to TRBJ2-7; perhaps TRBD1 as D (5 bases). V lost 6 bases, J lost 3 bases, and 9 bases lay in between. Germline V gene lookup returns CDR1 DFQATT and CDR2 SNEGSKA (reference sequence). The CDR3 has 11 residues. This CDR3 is CSARQGYEQYF. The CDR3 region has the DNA TGCAGTGCCCGGCAGGGCTACGAGCAGTACTTC.

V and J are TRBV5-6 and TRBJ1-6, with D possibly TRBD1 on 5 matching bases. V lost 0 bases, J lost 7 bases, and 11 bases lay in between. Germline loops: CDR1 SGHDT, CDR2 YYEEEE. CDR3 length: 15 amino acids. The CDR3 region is CASSLGDRGNSPLHF. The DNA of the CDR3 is TGTGCCAGCAGCTTGGGAGATCGGGGGAATTCACCCCTCCACTTT.

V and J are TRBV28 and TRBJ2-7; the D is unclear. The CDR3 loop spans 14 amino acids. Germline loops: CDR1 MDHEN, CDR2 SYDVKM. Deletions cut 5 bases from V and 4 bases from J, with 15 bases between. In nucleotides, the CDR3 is TGTGCCAGCAGTCCCAACTCTCTCGGGTACGAGCAGTACTTC. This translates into CASSPNSLGYEQYF.

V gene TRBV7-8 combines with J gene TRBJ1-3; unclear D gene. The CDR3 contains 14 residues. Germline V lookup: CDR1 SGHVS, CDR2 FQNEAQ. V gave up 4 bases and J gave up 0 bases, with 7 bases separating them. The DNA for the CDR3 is TGTGCCAGCAGCTCCCAGGCCTCTGGAAACACCATATATTTT. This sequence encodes CASSSQASGNTIYF.

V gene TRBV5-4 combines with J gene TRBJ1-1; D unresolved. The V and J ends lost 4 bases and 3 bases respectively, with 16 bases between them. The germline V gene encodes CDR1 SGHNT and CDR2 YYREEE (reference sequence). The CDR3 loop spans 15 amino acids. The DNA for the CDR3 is TGTGCCAGCAGCCGAACGCCCGGAGCAGACACTGAAGCTTTCTTT. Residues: CASSRTPGADTEAFF.

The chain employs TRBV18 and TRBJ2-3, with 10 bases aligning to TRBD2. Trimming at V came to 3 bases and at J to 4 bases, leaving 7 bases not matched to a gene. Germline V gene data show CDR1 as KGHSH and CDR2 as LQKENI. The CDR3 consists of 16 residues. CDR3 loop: CASSPSAGGPPDTQYF. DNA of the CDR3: TGTGCCAGCTCACCCTCAGCGGGAGGGCCCCCAGATACGCAGTATTTT.

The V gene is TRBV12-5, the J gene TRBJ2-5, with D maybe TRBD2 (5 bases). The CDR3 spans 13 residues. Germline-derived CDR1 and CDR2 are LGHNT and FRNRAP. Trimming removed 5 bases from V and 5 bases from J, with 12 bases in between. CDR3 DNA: TGTGCTAGTGGTCCCCTCGGCGGGGAGACCCAGTACTTC. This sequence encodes CASGPLGGETQYF.

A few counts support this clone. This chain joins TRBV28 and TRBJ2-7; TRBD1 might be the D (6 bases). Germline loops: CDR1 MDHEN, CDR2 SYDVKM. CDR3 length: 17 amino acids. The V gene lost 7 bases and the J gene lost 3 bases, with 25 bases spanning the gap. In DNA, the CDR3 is TGTGCCAGCAATTCTGCAGGGGCCGTTTCCCTTTACTACGAGCAGTACTTC. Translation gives CASNSAGAVSLYYEQYF.

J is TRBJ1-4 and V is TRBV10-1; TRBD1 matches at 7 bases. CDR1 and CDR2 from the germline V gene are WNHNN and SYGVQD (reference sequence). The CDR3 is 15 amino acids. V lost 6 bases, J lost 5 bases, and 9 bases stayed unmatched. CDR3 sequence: CASSNNRGPNEKLFF. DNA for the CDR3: TGCGCCAGCAGCAACAACAGGGGACCGAATGAAAAACTGTTTTTT.

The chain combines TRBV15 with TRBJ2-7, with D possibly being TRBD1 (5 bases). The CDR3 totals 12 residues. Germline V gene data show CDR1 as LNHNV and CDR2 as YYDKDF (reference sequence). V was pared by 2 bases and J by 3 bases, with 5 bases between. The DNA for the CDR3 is TGTGCCACCAGCAGACAGGGCTACGAGCAGTACTTC. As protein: CATSRQGYEQYF. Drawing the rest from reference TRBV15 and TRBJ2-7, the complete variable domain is DAMVIQNPRYQVTQFGKPVTLSCSQTLNHNVMYWYQQKSSQAPKLLFHYYDKDFNNEADTPDNFQSRRPNTSFCFLDIRSPGLGDTAMYLCATSRQGYEQYFGPGTRLTVT.